This TCR beta chain appears in the sequencing data of a study of shared clonotypes between healthy human individuals. Measured with immunoSEQ multiplex PCR; TCRdb has only the in-frame clones, and not every one. The sample contains about 380,000 clones, 90% to 98% of which appear only once. V was pared by 1 base and J by 9 bases, with 7 bases between. The CDR3 sequence is 11 residues long. Per germline, CDR1 SGHDN and CDR2 FVKESK. The sample was memory CD8+ T cells sorted from blood. The sample's subset: CD45RO+ cells pooled with CCR7-negative TemRA cells. This clonotype was sampled from a man aged 25-40 years in good health. The rearrangement links TRBV14 to TRBJ2-7; maybe TRBD2 (5 bases). The chain's CDR3 is CASSQGGVQYF. CDR3 in DNA: TGTGCCAGCAGCCAAGGGGGAGTGCAGTACTTC. Using reference TRBV14 and TRBJ2-7 for the parts outside the CDR3, the full variable domain is EAGVTQFPSHSVIEKGQTVTLRCDPISGHDNLYWYRRVMGKEIKFLLHFVKESKQDESGMPNNRFLAERTGGTYSTLKVQPAELEDSGVYFCASSQGGVQYFGPGTRLTVT.